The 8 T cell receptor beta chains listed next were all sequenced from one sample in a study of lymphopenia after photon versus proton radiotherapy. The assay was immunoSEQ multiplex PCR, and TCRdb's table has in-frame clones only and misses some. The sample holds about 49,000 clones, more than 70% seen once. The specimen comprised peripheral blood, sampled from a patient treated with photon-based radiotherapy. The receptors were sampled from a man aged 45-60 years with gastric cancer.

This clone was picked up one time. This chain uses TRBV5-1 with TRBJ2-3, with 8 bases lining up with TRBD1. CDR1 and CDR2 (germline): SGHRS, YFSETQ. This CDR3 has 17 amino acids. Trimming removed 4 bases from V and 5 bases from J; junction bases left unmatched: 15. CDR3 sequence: CASSPDRGQRSEDTQYF. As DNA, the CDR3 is TGCGCCAGCAGCCCCGACAGGGGCCAGCGGTCGGAAGATACGCAGTATTTT.

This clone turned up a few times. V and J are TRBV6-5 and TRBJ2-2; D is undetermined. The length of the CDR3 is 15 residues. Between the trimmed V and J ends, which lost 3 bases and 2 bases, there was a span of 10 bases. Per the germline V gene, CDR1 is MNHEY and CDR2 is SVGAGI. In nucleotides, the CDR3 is TGTGCCAGCAGTTATCAAAGAGTCAACACCGGGGAGCTGTTTTTT. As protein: CASSYQRVNTGELFF.

This CDR3 is CASSLAATAFTDTQYF. The CDR3 bases are TGTGCCAGCAGCTTGGCCGCCACCGCTTTCACAGATACGCAGTATTTT. The J gene is TRBJ2-3, the V gene TRBV5-6; D remains unclear. The germline V gene encodes CDR1 SGHDT and CDR2 YYEEEE. Trimming cost V 0 bases and J 2 bases, with 13 bases left between them. This CDR3 spans 16 amino acids.

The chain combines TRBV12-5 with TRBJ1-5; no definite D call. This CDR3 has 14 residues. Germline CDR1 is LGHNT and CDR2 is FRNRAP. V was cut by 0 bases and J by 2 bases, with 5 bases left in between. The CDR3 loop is CASGLVHGNQPQHF. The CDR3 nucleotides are TGTGCTAGTGGTTTGGTCCACGGCAATCAGCCCCAGCATTTT.

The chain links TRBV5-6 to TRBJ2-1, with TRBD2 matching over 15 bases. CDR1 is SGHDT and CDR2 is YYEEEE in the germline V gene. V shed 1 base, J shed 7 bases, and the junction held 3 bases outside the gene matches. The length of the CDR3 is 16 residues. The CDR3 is CASSLRGTSGRNEQFF. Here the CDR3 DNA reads TGTGCCAGCAGCTTGCGGGGGACTAGCGGGAGGAATGAGCAGTTCTTC.

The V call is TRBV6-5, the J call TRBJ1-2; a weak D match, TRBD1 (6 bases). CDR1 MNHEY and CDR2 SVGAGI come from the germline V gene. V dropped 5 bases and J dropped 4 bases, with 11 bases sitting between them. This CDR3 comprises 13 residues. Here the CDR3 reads CASSTPTGYGYTF. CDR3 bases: TGTGCCAGCAGTACCCCGACAGGCTATGGCTACACCTTC.

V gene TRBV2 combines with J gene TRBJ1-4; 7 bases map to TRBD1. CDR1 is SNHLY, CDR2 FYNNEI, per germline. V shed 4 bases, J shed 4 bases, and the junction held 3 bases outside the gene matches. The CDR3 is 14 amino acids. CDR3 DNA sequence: TGTGCCAGCAGTGTGGGACAGCATAATGAAAAACTGTTTTTT. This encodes CASSVGQHNEKLFF.

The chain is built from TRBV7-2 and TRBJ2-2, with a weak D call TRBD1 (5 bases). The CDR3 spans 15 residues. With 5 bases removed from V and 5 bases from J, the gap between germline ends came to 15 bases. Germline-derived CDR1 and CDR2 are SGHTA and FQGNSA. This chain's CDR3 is CASSAFLGQTGELFF. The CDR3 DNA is TGTGCCAGCAGCGCATTTCTGGGGCAGACCGGGGAGCTGTTTTTT.